This T cell receptor (beta chain) was retrieved from a study of cytomegalovirus exposure and HLA in healthy donors. The donors were members of the validation cohort comprising about 130 subjects, separate from the approximately 670-subject first cohort. Clones were sequenced by immunoSEQ multiplex PCR, and TCRdb holds only the in-frame ones, with some missing. The table records about 220,000 clones, over 70% of them present only once. The V gene lost 5 bases and the J gene lost 10 bases, with 17 bases spanning the gap. This CDR3 region has 13 residues. Germline CDR1 reads GTSNPN; CDR2 reads SVGIG (reference sequence).

The sequenced material came from PBMCs. The J gene is TRBJ1-4, the V gene TRBV30; the D is unclear. This TCR came from a woman aged 25 to 45 in good health and CMV-seropositive. CDR3 bases: TGTGCCTGGGCTGACACGAACTATGGAAAACTGTTTTTT. Translating gives CAWADTNYGKLFF. The complete variable domain, with remaining parts taken from reference TRBV30 and TRBJ1-4, reads SQTIHQWPATLVQPVGSPLSLECTVEGTSNPNLYWYRQAAGRGLQLLFYSVGIGQISSEVPQNLSASRPQDRQFILSSKKLLLSDSGFYLCAWADTNYGKLFFGSGTQLSVL.